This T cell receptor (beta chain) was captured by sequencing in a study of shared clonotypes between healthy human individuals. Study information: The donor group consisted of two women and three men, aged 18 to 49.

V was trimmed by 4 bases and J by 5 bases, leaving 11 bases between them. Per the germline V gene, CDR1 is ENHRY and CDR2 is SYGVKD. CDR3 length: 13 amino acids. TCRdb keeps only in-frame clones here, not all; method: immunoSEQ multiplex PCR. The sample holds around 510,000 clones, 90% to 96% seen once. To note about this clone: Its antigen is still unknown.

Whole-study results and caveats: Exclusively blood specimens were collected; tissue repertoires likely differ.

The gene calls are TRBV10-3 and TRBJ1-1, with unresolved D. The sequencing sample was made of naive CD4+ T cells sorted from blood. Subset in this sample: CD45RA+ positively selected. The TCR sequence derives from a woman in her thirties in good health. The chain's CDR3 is CAISGASRTEAFF. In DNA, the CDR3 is TGTGCCATCAGTGGCGCCTCGAGAACTGAAGCTTTCTTT.